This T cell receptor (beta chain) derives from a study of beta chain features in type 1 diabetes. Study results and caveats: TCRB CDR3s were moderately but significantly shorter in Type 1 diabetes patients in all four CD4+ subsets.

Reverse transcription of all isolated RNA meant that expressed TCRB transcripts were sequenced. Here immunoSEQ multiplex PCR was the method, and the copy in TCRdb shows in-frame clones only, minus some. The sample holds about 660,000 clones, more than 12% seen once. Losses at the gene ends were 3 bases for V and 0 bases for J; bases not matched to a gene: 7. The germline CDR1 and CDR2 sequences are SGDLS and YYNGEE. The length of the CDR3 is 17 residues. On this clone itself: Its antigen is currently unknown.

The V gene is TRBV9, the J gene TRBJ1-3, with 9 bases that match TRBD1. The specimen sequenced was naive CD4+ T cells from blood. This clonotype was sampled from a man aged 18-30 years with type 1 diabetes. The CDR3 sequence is CASSARTGANSGNTIYF. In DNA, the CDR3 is TGTGCCAGCAGCGCACGGACAGGGGCCAACTCTGGAAACACCATATATTTT.